Only a few counts were recorded for the clone carrying this T cell receptor (beta chain). The PCR had 60 Vbeta and 13 Jbeta primers. Clones were sequenced by immunoSEQ multiplex PCR, and TCRdb holds only the in-frame ones, with some missing. The table records 110,000 to 150,000 clones, 65% to 80% of them present only once. This sample was included in a study of cytomegalovirus exposure and HLA in healthy donors. The CDR3 consists of 15 residues. Germline loops: CDR1 LNHDA, CDR2 SQIVND (reference sequence). V lost 3 bases to trimming and J lost 8 bases, with 19 bases between them. V gene TRBV19 combines with J gene TRBJ1-2; D gene uncertain. The sequenced sample was PBMCs. This TCR was sampled from a male donor in good health and CMV-seronegative. The CDR3: CASSIQWASVVGYTF. Here the CDR3 DNA reads TGTGCCAGTAGTATCCAATGGGCTTCGGTCGTGGGCTACACCTTC.